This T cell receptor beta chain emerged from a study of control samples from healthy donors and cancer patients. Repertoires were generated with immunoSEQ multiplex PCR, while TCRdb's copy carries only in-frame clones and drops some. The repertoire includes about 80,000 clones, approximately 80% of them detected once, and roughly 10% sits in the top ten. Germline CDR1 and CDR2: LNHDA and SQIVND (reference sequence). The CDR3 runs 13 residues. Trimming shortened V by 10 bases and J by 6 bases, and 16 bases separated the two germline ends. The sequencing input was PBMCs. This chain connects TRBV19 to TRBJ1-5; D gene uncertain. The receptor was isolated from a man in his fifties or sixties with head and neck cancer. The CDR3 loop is CATSVTLTQPQHF. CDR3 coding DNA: TGTGCCACCTCCGTCACTTTGACTCAGCCCCAGCATTTT.